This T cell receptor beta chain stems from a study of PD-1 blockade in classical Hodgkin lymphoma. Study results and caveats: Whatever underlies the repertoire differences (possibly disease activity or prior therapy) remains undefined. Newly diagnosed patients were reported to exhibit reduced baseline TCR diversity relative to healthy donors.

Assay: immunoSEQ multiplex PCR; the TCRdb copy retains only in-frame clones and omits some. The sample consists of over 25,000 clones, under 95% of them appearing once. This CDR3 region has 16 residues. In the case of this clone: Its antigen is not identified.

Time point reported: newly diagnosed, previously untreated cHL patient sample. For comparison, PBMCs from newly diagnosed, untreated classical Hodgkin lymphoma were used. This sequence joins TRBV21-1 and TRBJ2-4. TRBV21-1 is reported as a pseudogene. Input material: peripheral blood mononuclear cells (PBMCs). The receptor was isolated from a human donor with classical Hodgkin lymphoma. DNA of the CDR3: TGTGCCAGCAGCCTCTCGGACCGCGAATACAAAAACATTCAGTACTTC. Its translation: CASSLSDREYKNIQYF.